This T cell receptor beta chain was captured by sequencing in a study of T cell responses to AZD1222 COVID-19 vaccine. Study at large: Second-dose schedules of about 4 or about 12 weeks were combined.

The CDR3 spans 12 residues. Trimming took off 1 base at V and 3 bases at J, with 3 bases between the two ends. Profiled with immunoSEQ multiplex PCR; TCRdb holds only in-frame clones, not every one. The repertoire holds approximately 100,000 clones, about 91% seen once, with over 15% in the top ten. As to this clone: Its target is unknown. Other DNA sequences within the sample encode an identical CDR3.

Findings of the study overall: Among the donors, most were white British and more were female, and clonal diversity was possibly underestimated. At baseline, seropositivity was found in only a handful of AZD1222 recipients. It was only after the peak T cell response that any repertoires were sampled.

This receptor was identified in an adult in good health. The sequencing used peripheral blood, collected on day 0 of AZD1222 vaccination. V is TRBV12-3 or TRBV12-4 and J is TRBJ1-1; D not certain. CDR3 amino acids: CASSLGHTEAFF. CDR3 nucleotides: TGTGCCAGCAGTTTAGGGCACACTGAAGCTTTCTTT.